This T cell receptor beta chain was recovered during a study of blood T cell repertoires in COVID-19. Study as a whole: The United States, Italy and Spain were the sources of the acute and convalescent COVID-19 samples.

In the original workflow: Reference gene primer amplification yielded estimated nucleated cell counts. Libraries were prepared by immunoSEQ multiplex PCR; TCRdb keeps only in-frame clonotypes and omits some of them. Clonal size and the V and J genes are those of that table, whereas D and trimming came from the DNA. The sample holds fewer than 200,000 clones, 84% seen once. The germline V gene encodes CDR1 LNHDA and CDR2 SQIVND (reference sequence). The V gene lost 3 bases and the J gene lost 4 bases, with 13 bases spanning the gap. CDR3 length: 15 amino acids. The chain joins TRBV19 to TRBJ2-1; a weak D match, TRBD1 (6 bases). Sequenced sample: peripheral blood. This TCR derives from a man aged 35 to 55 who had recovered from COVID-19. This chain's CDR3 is CASSIQGTGYNEQFF. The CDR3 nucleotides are TGTGCCAGTAGTATCCAGGGGACGGGTTACAATGAGCAGTTCTTC.